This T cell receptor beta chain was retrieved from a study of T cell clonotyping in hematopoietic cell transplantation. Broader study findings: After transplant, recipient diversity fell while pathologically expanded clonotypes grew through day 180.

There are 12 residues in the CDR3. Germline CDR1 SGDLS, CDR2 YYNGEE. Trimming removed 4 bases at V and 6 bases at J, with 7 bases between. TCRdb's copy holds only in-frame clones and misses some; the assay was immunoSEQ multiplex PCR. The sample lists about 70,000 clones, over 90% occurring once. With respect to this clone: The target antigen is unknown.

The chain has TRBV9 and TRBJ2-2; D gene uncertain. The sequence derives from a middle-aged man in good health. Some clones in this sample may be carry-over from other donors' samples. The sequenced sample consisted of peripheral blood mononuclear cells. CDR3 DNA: TGTGCCAGCAGCACCCGAGCCGGGGAGCTGTTTTTT. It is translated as CASSTRAGELFF.